Each of the 9 T cell receptor beta chains below was sequenced from the same sample in a study of OX40 agonist ivuxolimab in advanced cancers. Generated by immunoSEQ multiplex PCR, the TCRdb table keeps only in-frame clones and is missing some. The sample consists of tens of thousands of clones, 90% of them appearing once. The starting material was CD4+ or CD8+ T cells sorted from blood, obtained in a trial of the OX40 agonist ivuxolimab. The source is an adult with an advanced solid tumor such as melanoma, head and neck, liver or kidney cancer.

The chain employs TRBV7-8 and TRBJ2-1, with TRBD2 identical over 11 bases. Germline V lookup: CDR1 SGHVS, CDR2 FQNEAQ. Trimming at V came to 5 bases and at J to 7 bases, leaving 4 bases not matched to a gene. The CDR3 loop spans 14 amino acids. CDR3 loop: CASSGGLAENEQFF. CDR3 DNA sequence: TGTGCCAGCAGCGGGGGACTAGCGGAGAATGAGCAGTTCTTC.

The chain links TRBV9 to TRBJ1-6; D is uncertain. The CDR3 has 14 amino acids. CDR1 is SGDLS, CDR2 YYNGEE, per germline. V was trimmed by 0 bases and J by 7 bases, leaving 8 bases between them. CDR3 protein: CASSVEGRNSPLHF. CDR3 in DNA: TGTGCCAGCAGCGTAGAAGGTAGAAATTCACCCCTCCACTTT.

The sample holds a few counts of this clone. The CDR3 sequence is CASGFSGGNTEAFF. CDR3 DNA sequence: TGTGCTAGTGGTTTCTCCGGGGGGAACACTGAAGCTTTCTTT. This chain uses TRBV12-5 with TRBJ1-1; tentative D call: TRBD1 (5 bases). The CDR3 spans 14 residues. Germline values: CDR1 LGHNT, CDR2 FRNRAP. The ends were cut back, 3 bases at V and 1 base at J, with 9 bases in the middle. The whole variable domain, filled in from reference TRBV12-5 and TRBJ1-1, reads DARVTQTPRHKVTEMGQEVTMRCQPILGHNTVFWYRQTMMQGLELLAYFRNRAPLDDSGMPKDRFSAEMPDATLATLKIQPSEPRDSAVYFCASGFSGGNTEAFFGQGTRLTVV.

This clone has only one observation. CDR3 in amino acids: CASSFHRDGAEGNIQYF. The CDR3 nucleotides are TGTGCCAGCAGCTTCCATCGGGACGGGGCAGAAGGAAACATTCAGTACTTC. J is TRBJ2-4 and V is TRBV13, with D perhaps TRBD1 or TRBD2 (5 bases each). CDR1 and CDR2 from the germline V gene are PRHDT and FYEKMQ (reference sequence). Trimming left V 3 bases short and J 6 bases short, with 21 bases between. There are 17 residues in the CDR3.

The gene calls are TRBV7-9 and TRBJ2-5; 8 positions agree with TRBD1. The CDR3 consists of 17 residues. CDR1 is SEHNR and CDR2 is FQNEAQ in the germline V gene (reference sequence). V shed 5 bases and J 2 bases; nucleotides not matched to a gene: 13. The CDR3: CASSPPGTGVSQETQYF. The DNA for the CDR3 is TGTGCCAGCAGCCCCCCAGGGACAGGCGTAAGTCAAGAGACCCAGTACTTC.

J is TRBJ2-2 and V is TRBV29-1; no reliable D call. V lost 0 bases and J 13 bases, leaving 15 bases between the germline ends. Germline CDR1 is SQVTM and CDR2 is ANQGSEA. This CDR3 contains 13 residues. The CDR3 region is CSVEDPAERRLFF. The CDR3 DNA follows: TGCAGCGTTGAAGATCCCGCAGAGCGACGGCTGTTTTTT.

The chain is built from TRBV19 and TRBJ1-5; weak D call: TRBD1 (6 bases). This CDR3 contains 12 residues. The germline CDR1 and CDR2 sequences are LNHDA and SQIVND (reference sequence). The V end was cut by 10 bases, the J end by 5 bases, with 12 bases between. CDR3 loop: CATSSGDQPQHF. CDR3 nucleotides: TGTGCCACCTCTTCAGGGGATCAGCCCCAGCATTTT.

DNA for the CDR3: TGTGCCAGCAGCGCAGGGGGATTGGGGCCCCAGCATTTT. Translation gives CASSAGGLGPQHF. The V gene is TRBV9, the J gene TRBJ1-5, with 7 bases fitting TRBD1. The CDR3 spans 13 residues. The J segment lost 9 bases and the V segment lost 3 bases, leaving 6 bases of the junction unmatched. The germline gives CDR1 SGDLS, CDR2 YYNGEE.

There are a few counts of this clone. The chain recombines TRBV13 with TRBJ1-1; tentatively, D is TRBD1 (6 bases). CDR3 size: 14 residues. Per the germline V gene, CDR1 is PRHDT and CDR2 is FYEKMQ (reference sequence). V was clipped by 0 bases and J by 1 base, with 6 bases between them. DNA for the CDR3: TGTGCCAGCAGCTTAGGAGGGGGGAACACTGAAGCTTTCTTT. Encoded protein: CASSLGGGNTEAFF.